The source of this T cell receptor beta chain is a study of CD8+CD57+ T cells in acquired aplastic anemia. Study-wide background: Sorted CD4+ and CD8+ cells gave a mean 3.2 ug DNA, range about 0.17 to 27.4 ug.

With regard to this clonotype: Its antigen is not identified.

Study results and limitations: The study identified more than 25 CD8+ CDR3 sequences shared by patients and controls. In CD8+ cells, Simpson's diversity showed no significant difference between patients and controls.

Germline lookup yields CDR1 DFQATT and CDR2 SNEGSKA (reference sequence). J was trimmed by 2 bases and V by 6 bases; bases with no gene match: 7. This CDR3 comprises 13 residues. CDR3 and TCR beta VDJ profiling relied on genomic DNA as the template. TCRdb reprocessed the reads via MiXCR and lists one record per CDR3 protein. This sample carries more than 150,000 distinct CDR3 sequences, approximately 48% of them seen once, and the ten largest clones take around a tenth. The sequenced patients had an expansion of CD8+CD57+ cells seen by flow cytometry. Every patient presented with severe acquired aplastic anemia.

The receptor comes from a human donor with aplastic anemia. The chain recombines TRBV20-1 with TRBJ2-7, with 7 positions matching TRBD1. Sequences were obtained from sorted CD4+, CD8+, or CD8+CD57+ T cells (not recorded which) from PBMCs. The CDR3 sequence is CSAQGTETYEQYF. The CDR3 coding sequence is TGCAGTGCCCAGGGGACAGAAACCTACGAGCAGTACTTC.